The rows below give T cell receptor beta chains drawn from one sample of a study of OX40 agonist ivuxolimab in advanced cancers. Profiled with immunoSEQ multiplex PCR; TCRdb holds only in-frame clones, not every one. The repertoire has 35,000 to 55,000 clones, over 70% of them found once; the top ten carry about 9.4%. The sample in question was CD4+ or CD8+ T cells sorted from blood, obtained in a trial of the OX40 agonist ivuxolimab. These receptors all stem from an adult with an advanced solid tumor such as melanoma, head and neck, liver or kidney cancer. CDR3s include the opening cysteine and the closing phenylalanine or tryptophan. The D gene is left open where the match is weak. Not every row has a clone size; where given, it reads once, few, many or a size class.

length,size,J,V,D,CDR3,DNA
16,once,TRBJ1-5,TRBV19,-,CASSRPLQYSNQPQHF,TGTGCCAGTAGCCGGCCTCTACAGTATAGCAATCAGCCCCAGCATTTT
16,-,TRBJ2-7,TRBV5-4,-,CASSFPTGTPSGEQYF,TGTGCCAGCAGCTTCCCTACCGGGACTCCCTCGGGGGAGCAGTACTTC
14,-,TRBJ2-7,TRBV18,-,CASSPPSGGGEQYF,TGTGCCAGCTCACCACCGTCCGGGGGCGGCGAGCAGTACTTC
15,-,TRBJ2-5,TRBV7-9,-,CASILGTSGQETQYF,TGTGCCAGCATCCTGGGGACAAGTGGTCAAGAGACCCAGTACTTC
16,-,TRBJ1-3,TRBV5-4,-,CASSYNSRVSGNTIYF,TGTGCCAGCAGCTACAATTCACGGGTATCTGGAAACACCATATATTTT
14,-,TRBJ1-5,TRBV19,-,CASTPFSLNQPQHF,TGTGCCAGTACCCCTTTCTCTCTAAATCAGCCCCAGCATTTT
14,-,TRBJ1-4,TRBV5-4,TRBD1,CASSRDRANEKLFF,TGTGCCAGCAGCCGGGACAGGGCTAATGAAAAACTGTTTTTT
14,few,TRBJ1-5,TRBV2,TRBD1,CASSGQGEYQPQHF,TGTGCCAGCAGTGGACAGGGAGAGTATCAGCCCCAGCATTTT
15,-,TRBJ1-5,TRBV19,TRBD1,CASSIGDSRNQPQHF,TGTGCCAGTAGTATAGGGGACAGTAGGAATCAGCCCCAGCATTTT
15,-,TRBJ2-5,TRBV5-1,-,CASSSMTGPQETQYF,TGCGCCAGCAGCTCTATGACAGGCCCTCAAGAGACCCAGTACTTC
14,-,TRBJ2-2,TRBV11-2,-,CASSLDKVPGELFF,TGTGCCAGCAGCTTAGATAAGGTCCCCGGGGAGCTGTTTTTT
16,few,TRBJ2-7,TRBV5-6,-,CASSETTGVLSYEQYF,TGTGCCAGCAGCGAAACAACGGGGGTCCTCTCCTACGAGCAGTACTTC
15,few,TRBJ2-7,TRBV27,-,CASSLGRLESYEQYF,TGTGCCAGCAGTTTAGGACGATTAGAGTCCTACGAGCAGTACTTC
15,-,TRBJ1-3,TRBV27,-,CASTPTWGIGNTIYF,TGTGCCAGCACCCCGACTTGGGGGATTGGAAACACCATATATTTT
13,-,TRBJ1-2,TRBV6-1,-,CASSERGDNGYTF,TGTGCCAGCAGTGAAAGGGGGGACAATGGCTACACCTTC
13,-,TRBJ1-2,TRBV2,-,CASSKDSSLGYTF,TGTGCCAGCAGCAAGGACAGCTCCTTGGGCTACACCTTC
14,-,TRBJ2-5,TRBV18,-,CASSPGTEQETQYF,TGTGCCAGCTCACCTGGGACGGAGCAAGAGACCCAGTACTTC
15,-,TRBJ2-6,TRBV6-5,TRBD1,CASSRDSSGANVLTF,TGTGCCAGCAGCCGGGACAGCTCTGGGGCCAACGTCCTGACTTTC
15,-,TRBJ1-5,TRBV6-1,TRBD1,CASSRDSFSNQPQHF,TGTGCCAGCAGCCGGGACAGTTTTAGCAATCAGCCCCAGCATTTT
17,-,TRBJ2-4,TRBV19,TRBD1,CASSMIVQGWTKNIQYF,TGTGCCAGTAGTATGATAGTACAGGGGTGGACCAAAAACATTCAGTACTTC
15,-,TRBJ2-7,TRBV10-3,-,CAISDLLASAYEQYF,TGTGCCATCAGTGACCTTCTAGCCTCGGCCTACGAGCAGTACTTC
13,once,TRBJ2-2,TRBV6-6,-,CASEGPGPGELFF,TGTGCCAGCGAGGGACCTGGTCCCGGGGAGCTGTTTTTT
13,-,TRBJ2-2,TRBV10-1,TRBD2,CASSWGGTGELFF,TGCGCCAGCAGTTGGGGGGGAACCGGGGAGCTGTTTTTT
13,-,TRBJ2-7,TRBV2,TRBD2,CASRDGLAVEQYF,TGTGCCAGCAGGGACGGGCTAGCGGTCGAGCAGTACTTC
16,-,TRBJ2-1,TRBV5-1,TRBD1,CASSPGQGRERNEQFF,TGCGCCAGCAGCCCGGGACAGGGTAGGGAACGAAATGAGCAGTTCTTC
13,-,TRBJ2-5,TRBV4-3,-,CASSRDFQETQYF,TGCGCCAGCAGCCGGGACTTCCAAGAGACCCAGTACTTC
15,-,TRBJ1-1,TRBV11-2,-,CASSLVAGANTEAFF,TGTGCCAGCAGCTTAGTAGCAGGCGCTAACACTGAAGCTTTCTTT
16,few,TRBJ2-1,TRBV5-1,-,CASSLEAASSYNEQFF,TGCGCCAGCAGCTTGGAGGCGGCGAGCTCCTACAATGAGCAGTTCTTC
19,-,TRBJ2-6,TRBV1,-,CTSSQGKAGGVSGANVLTF,TGCACCAGCAGCCAAGGGAAGGCAGGGGGGGTATCTGGGGCCAACGTCCTGACTTTC
15,-,TRBJ1-5,TRBV5-8,-,CASSLQQGLNQPQHF,TGTGCCAGCAGCCTCCAACAGGGCCTCAATCAGCCCCAGCATTTT
13,once,TRBJ1-5,TRBV7-9,-,CASSLQGGQPQHF,TGTGCCAGCAGCTTGCAGGGAGGACAGCCCCAGCATTTT
13,-,TRBJ2-7,TRBV15,TRBD1,CATSRDRSYEQYF,TGTGCCACCAGCCGGGACAGATCCTACGAGCAGTACTTC
13,-,TRBJ1-2,TRBV10-3,-,CAISRGANYGYTF,TGTGCCATCAGCCGGGGGGCCAACTATGGCTACACCTTC
14,-,TRBJ2-1,TRBV5-1,-,CASSLEGIGNEQFF,TGCGCCAGCAGCTTGGAGGGGATAGGCAATGAGCAGTTCTTC
14,few,TRBJ1-5,TRBV28,TRBD1,CASSPGTGNQPQHF,TGTGCCAGCAGTCCTGGGACAGGCAATCAGCCCCAGCATTTT
15,-,TRBJ2-3,TRBV7-2,TRBD1,CASSEGQGGTDTQYF,TGTGCCAGCAGCGAGGGACAGGGAGGCACAGATACGCAGTATTTT
16,-,TRBJ2-2,TRBV4-1,TRBD2,CASSQEGGRNTGELFF,TGCGCCAGCAGCCAAGAGGGCGGGAGGAACACCGGGGAGCTGTTTTTT
12,-,TRBJ1-2,TRBV18,-,CASSPEEYGYTF,TGTGCCAGCTCACCGGAAGAGTATGGCTACACCTTC
16,-,TRBJ2-3,TRBV5-4,TRBD2,CASSPGTSRGTDTQYF,TGTGCCAGCAGCCCCGGGACTAGTAGGGGAACAGATACGCAGTATTTT